The rows below give T cell receptor beta chains drawn from one sample of a study of blood T cell repertoires in COVID-19. Profiling relied on immunoSEQ multiplex PCR, and the TCRdb table lists in-frame clones only, not all of them. The sample yields about 53,000 clones, roughly 82% seen once. The specimen sequenced was peripheral blood. The receptors stem from a woman in her sixties or seventies with acute or convalescent COVID-19. CDR3s include the opening cysteine and the closing phenylalanine or tryptophan. Each record gives: J gene, V gene, clone size, D gene, CDR3 protein, CDR3 DNA. The D gene is left open where the match is weak. A clone size is listed for some rows: how often the clone was seen (once, few, many), or a class if it is expanded.

J gene: TRBJ1-5
V gene: TRBV15
clone size: NA
D gene: TRBD1
CDR3 protein: CATSRVGTGNQPQHF
CDR3 DNA: TGTGCCACCAGCAGAGTCGGGACAGGGAATCAGCCCCAGCATTTT

J gene: TRBJ1-5
V gene: TRBV6-5
clone size: NA
D gene: NA
CDR3 protein: CASRLDSNQPQHF
CDR3 DNA: TGTGCCAGCAGACTCGATAGCAATCAGCCCCAGCATTTT

J gene: TRBJ2-7
V gene: TRBV6-5
clone size: NA
D gene: NA
CDR3 protein: CASSLSGVSDEQYF
CDR3 DNA: TGTGCCAGCAGCCTTTCGGGTGTTTCCGACGAGCAGTACTTC

J gene: TRBJ2-7
V gene: TRBV2
clone size: NA
D gene: TRBD2
CDR3 protein: CASNPGLAHYEQYF
CDR3 DNA: TGTGCCAGCAACCCGGGACTAGCGCATTACGAGCAGTACTTC

J gene: TRBJ1-5
V gene: TRBV6-2/TRBV6-3
clone size: NA
D gene: NA
CDR3 protein: CASSFVRGNQPQHF
CDR3 DNA: TGTGCCAGCAGTTTTGTTCGGGGCAATCAGCCCCAGCATTTT

J gene: TRBJ1-6
V gene: TRBV15
clone size: NA
D gene: NA
CDR3 protein: CATSRDRQAPLHF
CDR3 DNA: TGTGCCACCAGCAGAGACAGGCAAGCCCCCCTCCACTTT

J gene: TRBJ2-2
V gene: TRBV27
clone size: once
D gene: NA
CDR3 protein: CASRWERGTGELFF
CDR3 DNA: TGTGCCAGCAGGTGGGAAAGGGGCACCGGGGAGCTGTTTTTT

J gene: TRBJ2-1
V gene: TRBV21-1
clone size: NA
D gene: NA
CDR3 protein: CASSKATGGPNEQFF
CDR3 DNA: TGTGCCAGCAGCAAAGCAACGGGGGGGCCAAATGAGCAGTTCTTC

J gene: TRBJ2-1
V gene: TRBV13
clone size: NA
D gene: TRBD2
CDR3 protein: CASSLGSGGATENEQFF
CDR3 DNA: TGTGCCAGCAGCTTAGGAAGCGGGGGGGCAACGGAGAATGAGCAGTTCTTC

J gene: TRBJ2-5
V gene: TRBV10-3
clone size: NA
D gene: TRBD1
CDR3 protein: CAISAETGVDETQYF
CDR3 DNA: TGTGCCATCAGTGCGGAGACAGGGGTCGATGAGACCCAGTACTTC

J gene: TRBJ1-1
V gene: TRBV7-9
clone size: once
D gene: NA
CDR3 protein: CAGGVMNTEAFF
CDR3 DNA: TGTGCCGGGGGGGTGATGAACACTGAAGCTTTCTTT

J gene: TRBJ2-1
V gene: TRBV7-2
clone size: NA
D gene: NA
CDR3 protein: CASSLARGSVEQFF
CDR3 DNA: TGTGCCAGCAGCTTAGCCCGGGGGTCCGTTGAGCAGTTCTTC

J gene: TRBJ1-5
V gene: TRBV6-2/TRBV6-3
clone size: NA
D gene: TRBD1
CDR3 protein: CASSRQGTQPQHF
CDR3 DNA: TGTGCCAGCAGCCGACAGGGGACTCAGCCCCAGCATTTT

J gene: TRBJ2-2
V gene: TRBV9
clone size: NA
D gene: NA
CDR3 protein: CASSVVDTGELFF
CDR3 DNA: TGTGCCAGCAGCGTAGTAGACACCGGGGAGCTGTTTTTT

J gene: TRBJ2-2
V gene: TRBV28
clone size: NA
D gene: TRBD2
CDR3 protein: CASSFTAAGGNTGELFF
CDR3 DNA: TGTGCCAGCAGTTTCACAGCAGCGGGGGGTAACACCGGGGAGCTGTTTTTT

J gene: TRBJ2-1
V gene: TRBV5-1
clone size: NA
D gene: TRBD1
CDR3 protein: CASSSGQAVGHEQFF
CDR3 DNA: TGCGCCAGCAGCTCTGGACAGGCGGTTGGTCATGAGCAGTTCTTC

J gene: TRBJ2-1
V gene: TRBV19
clone size: NA
D gene: TRBD2
CDR3 protein: CASSSDLLAGGQFNEQFF
CDR3 DNA: TGTGCCAGTAGTTCTGACTTACTAGCGGGAGGGCAGTTCAATGAGCAGTTCTTC

J gene: TRBJ2-5
V gene: TRBV5-1
clone size: NA
D gene: TRBD2
CDR3 protein: CASSLSSGPQETQYF
CDR3 DNA: TGCGCCAGCAGCTTGAGTAGCGGGCCCCAAGAGACCCAGTACTTC

J gene: TRBJ2-7
V gene: TRBV11-2
clone size: NA
D gene: NA
CDR3 protein: CASTPLQGRKGTYEQYF
CDR3 DNA: TGTGCCAGCACCCCCCTTCAAGGTCGAAAGGGGACCTACGAGCAGTACTTC

J gene: TRBJ2-1
V gene: TRBV4-1
clone size: NA
D gene: TRBD1
CDR3 protein: CASSRRTGGLDNEQFF
CDR3 DNA: TGCGCCAGCAGCCGGCGTACAGGGGGCTTGGATAATGAGCAGTTCTTC

J gene: TRBJ1-5
V gene: TRBV6-2/TRBV6-3
clone size: NA
D gene: NA
CDR3 protein: CASSYVTGQPQHF
CDR3 DNA: TGTGCCAGCAGTTACGTCACGGGTCAGCCCCAGCATTTT

J gene: TRBJ1-5
V gene: TRBV23-1
clone size: once
D gene: NA
CDR3 protein: CASSQKDRMYNQPQHF
CDR3 DNA: TGCGCCAGCAGTCAAAAAGACAGAATGTACAATCAGCCCCAGCATTTT

J gene: TRBJ2-6
V gene: TRBV12-2
clone size: NA
D gene: NA
CDR3 protein: CASRLVRTPHKVGNVLTF
CDR3 DNA: TGTGCAAGTCGCCTTGTCAGGACTCCACACAAAGTCGGGAACGTCCTGACTTTC

J gene: TRBJ1-5
V gene: TRBV19
clone size: few
D gene: TRBD1
CDR3 protein: CASRRTGAQSAQHF
CDR3 DNA: TGTGCCAGTAGACGGACAGGGGCCCAATCAGCCCAGCATTTT

J gene: TRBJ1-2
V gene: TRBV7-8
clone size: NA
D gene: NA
CDR3 protein: CASSLRPLRGYGYTF
CDR3 DNA: TGTGCCAGCAGCTTACGACCTTTACGGGGCTATGGCTACACCTTC

J gene: TRBJ2-5
V gene: TRBV7-2
clone size: NA
D gene: TRBD2
CDR3 protein: CASSTGLAGAMYQETQYF
CDR3 DNA: TGTGCCAGCAGCACGGGACTAGCGGGGGCAATGTACCAAGAGACCCAGTACTTC

J gene: TRBJ1-1
V gene: TRBV7-3
clone size: NA
D gene: NA
CDR3 protein: CASSQGGINTEAFF
CDR3 DNA: TGTGCCAGCAGCCAAGGGGGAATCAACACTGAAGCTTTCTTT

J gene: TRBJ1-2
V gene: TRBV2
clone size: NA
D gene: NA
CDR3 protein: CASSELDNLANYGYTF
CDR3 DNA: TGTGCCAGCAGTGAGTTGGACAACCTGGCTAACTATGGCTACACCTTC

J gene: TRBJ2-7
V gene: TRBV5-4
clone size: NA
D gene: NA
CDR3 protein: CASRPDRHPYEQYF
CDR3 DNA: TGTGCCAGCCGACCGGACAGACACCCCTACGAGCAGTACTTC

J gene: TRBJ2-5
V gene: TRBV7-2
clone size: NA
D gene: NA
CDR3 protein: CASSLSGLASGTQYF
CDR3 DNA: TGTGCCAGCAGCTTATCGGGACTGGCGAGCGGGACCCAGTACTTC

J gene: TRBJ2-1
V gene: TRBV7-6
clone size: NA
D gene: TRBD1
CDR3 protein: CASSPDRGSYNEQFF
CDR3 DNA: TGTGCCAGCAGTCCGGACAGGGGTTCTTACAATGAGCAGTTCTTC

J gene: TRBJ2-1
V gene: TRBV7-2
clone size: NA
D gene: TRBD2
CDR3 protein: CASSVGASGNNEQFF
CDR3 DNA: TGTGCCAGCAGCGTTGGAGCTAGCGGGAACAATGAGCAGTTCTTC

J gene: TRBJ2-3
V gene: TRBV19
clone size: NA
D gene: TRBD2
CDR3 protein: CASTSILAGAGTDTQYF
CDR3 DNA: TGTGCCAGTACCTCGATTCTAGCGGGGGCCGGCACAGATACGCAGTATTTT

J gene: TRBJ1-2
V gene: TRBV9
clone size: few
D gene: NA
CDR3 protein: CASSGGPQNYGYTF
CDR3 DNA: TGTGCCAGCAGCGGGGGGCCACAAAACTATGGCTACACCTTC

J gene: TRBJ1-2
V gene: TRBV14
clone size: NA
D gene: TRBD1
CDR3 protein: CASSPGTGTYTF
CDR3 DNA: TGTGCCAGCAGCCCCGGGACAGGGACCTACACCTTC

J gene: TRBJ2-7
V gene: TRBV7-6
clone size: NA
D gene: TRBD2
CDR3 protein: CASSLGPGSGRGGIMSYEQYF
CDR3 DNA: TGTGCCAGCAGCTTAGGGCCAGGAAGCGGGAGGGGAGGGATTATGAGCTACGAGCAGTACTTC

J gene: TRBJ1-3
V gene: TRBV6-6
clone size: NA
D gene: NA
CDR3 protein: CASSYAHRGGNTIYF
CDR3 DNA: TGTGCCAGCAGTTACGCCCATCGGGGGGGAAACACCATATATTTT

J gene: TRBJ2-3
V gene: TRBV5-1
clone size: NA
D gene: NA
CDR3 protein: CASSSLAQRDTQYF
CDR3 DNA: TGCGCCAGCAGCAGCCTAGCGCAAAGGGATACGCAGTATTTT

J gene: TRBJ2-1
V gene: TRBV20-1
clone size: NA
D gene: TRBD2
CDR3 protein: CSASGGSVYNEQFF
CDR3 DNA: TGCAGTGCTAGTGGCGGGAGCGTCTACAATGAGCAGTTCTTC

J gene: TRBJ2-5
V gene: TRBV28
clone size: NA
D gene: NA
CDR3 protein: CASSAGQLPQETQYF
CDR3 DNA: TGTGCCAGCAGTGCGGGACAGCTCCCACAAGAGACCCAGTACTTC

J gene: TRBJ1-1
V gene: TRBV19
clone size: once
D gene: NA
CDR3 protein: CASSIPQENTEAFF
CDR3 DNA: TGTGCCAGTAGTATCCCACAGGAGAACACTGAAGCTTTCTTT

J gene: TRBJ1-5
V gene: TRBV18
clone size: NA
D gene: NA
CDR3 protein: CASSQGPQRGTQHF
CDR3 DNA: TGTGCCAGCTCACAAGGGCCCCAAAGGGGGACCCAGCATTTT

J gene: TRBJ2-1
V gene: TRBV7-8
clone size: once
D gene: TRBD2
CDR3 protein: CASSPQPSGGYNEQFF
CDR3 DNA: TGTGCCAGCAGCCCTCAGCCTAGCGGGGGCTACAATGAGCAGTTCTTC

J gene: TRBJ1-1
V gene: TRBV3-1/TRBV3-2
clone size: NA
D gene: NA
CDR3 protein: CASSRAGNTEAFF
CDR3 DNA: TGTGCCAGCAGCCGGGCAGGGAACACTGAAGCTTTCTTT

J gene: TRBJ1-2
V gene: TRBV7-2
clone size: few
D gene: NA
CDR3 protein: CASSPSDRRYGYTF
CDR3 DNA: TGTGCCAGCAGCCCAAGCGACAGGCGCTATGGCTACACCTTC

J gene: TRBJ1-2
V gene: TRBV4-1
clone size: NA
D gene: NA
CDR3 protein: CASSQASFSYGYTF
CDR3 DNA: TGCGCCAGCAGCCAGGCTTCTTTCTCTTATGGCTACACCTTC

J gene: TRBJ2-7
V gene: TRBV18
clone size: NA
D gene: NA
CDR3 protein: CASSQAAGLYEQYF
CDR3 DNA: TGTGCCAGCTCACAGGCCGCCGGACTCTACGAGCAGTACTTC

J gene: TRBJ2-7
V gene: TRBV3-1/TRBV3-2
clone size: NA
D gene: NA
CDR3 protein: CASSVSAGRPSYEQYF
CDR3 DNA: TGTGCCAGCAGTGTATCCGCAGGGCGACCCTCCTACGAGCAGTACTTC